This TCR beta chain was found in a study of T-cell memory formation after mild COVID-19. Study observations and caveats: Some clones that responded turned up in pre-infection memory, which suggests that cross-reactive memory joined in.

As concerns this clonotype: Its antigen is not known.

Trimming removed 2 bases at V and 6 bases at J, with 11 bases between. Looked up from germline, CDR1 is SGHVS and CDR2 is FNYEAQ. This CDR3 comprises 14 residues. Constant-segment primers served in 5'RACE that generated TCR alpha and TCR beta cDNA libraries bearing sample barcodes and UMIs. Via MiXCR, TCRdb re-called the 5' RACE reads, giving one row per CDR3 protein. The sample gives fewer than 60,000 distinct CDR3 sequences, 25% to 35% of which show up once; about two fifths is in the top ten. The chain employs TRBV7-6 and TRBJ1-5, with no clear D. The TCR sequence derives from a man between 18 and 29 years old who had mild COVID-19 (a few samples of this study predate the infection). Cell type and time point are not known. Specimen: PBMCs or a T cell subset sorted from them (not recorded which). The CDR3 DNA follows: TGTGCCAGCAGCTTATATAGGAAAGGTCAGCCCCAGCATTTT. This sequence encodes CASSLYRKGQPQHF. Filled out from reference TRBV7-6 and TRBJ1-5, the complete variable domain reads GAGVSQSPRYKVTKRGQDVALRCDPISGHVSLYWYRQALGQGPEFLTYFNYEAQQDKSGLPNDRFSAERPEGSISTLTIQRTEQRDSAMYRCASSLYRKGQPQHFGDGTRLSIL.